This T cell receptor beta chain was captured by sequencing in a study of control samples from healthy donors and cancer patients. TCRdb keeps only in-frame clones here, not all; method: immunoSEQ multiplex PCR. The table has some 120,000 clones, roughly 87% seen once. V lost 0 bases and J 6 bases, leaving 9 bases between the germline ends. The CDR3 sequence is 14 residues long. The clonotype was recovered from a man aged 35-49 years in good health. The chain combines TRBV5-3 with TRBJ1-4, with TRBD1 as a possible D gene (5 bases). TRBV5-3 is annotated as an ORF whose role is uncertain. The sequenced sample was blood. Written as DNA, the CDR3 is TGTGCCAGAAGCTTGGGTCAGGGAGATGAAAAACTGTTTTTT. Protein: CARSLGQGDEKLFF.